This T cell receptor beta chain was retrieved from a study of monozygotic twins with inflammatory bowel disease. Germline V gene data show CDR1 as SGHTA and CDR2 as FQGNSA. The CDR3 spans 15 residues. TCRdb reanalyzed the 5' RACE reads, giving one entry per CDR3 protein sequence and no DNA. This listing includes some 400,000 distinct CDR3 sequences. The rearrangement links TRBV7-2 to TRBJ1-1; the TCRdb D gene call, TRBD1, has no DNA to confirm it. Source material: blood. The source is a human donor with ulcerative colitis or Crohn's disease, or a healthy co-twin of an affected twin (not recorded which). The CDR3 reads CASTLQQGANTEAFF.